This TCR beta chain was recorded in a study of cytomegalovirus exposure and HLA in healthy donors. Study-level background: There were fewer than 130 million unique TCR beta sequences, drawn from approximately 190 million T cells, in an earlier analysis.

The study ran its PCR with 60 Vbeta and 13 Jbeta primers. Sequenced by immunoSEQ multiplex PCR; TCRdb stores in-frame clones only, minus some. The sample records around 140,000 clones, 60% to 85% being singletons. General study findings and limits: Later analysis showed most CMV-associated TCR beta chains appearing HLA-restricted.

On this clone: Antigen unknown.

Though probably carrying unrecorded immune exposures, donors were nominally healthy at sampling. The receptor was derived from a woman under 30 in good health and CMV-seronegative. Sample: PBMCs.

The CDR3 DNA is TGCGCCAGCAGCGCCGTCCAGGAGACCCAGTACTTC. Encoded protein: CASSAVQETQYF. J is TRBJ2-5 and V is TRBV5-1; D uncertain. From germline, CDR1 is SGHRS and CDR2 YFSETQ. CDR3 size: 12 residues. V shed 4 bases and J shed 5 bases, with 9 bases lying between them.